The 28 T cell receptor beta chains presented below share a single source sample, sequenced in a study of blood T cell repertoires in COVID-19. Some clones are missing from TCRdb's copy, which holds only in-frame ones; the method was immunoSEQ multiplex PCR. Seen here are roughly 140,000 clones, more than 85% observed once, and the top ten hold less than 6.5%. Material: peripheral blood. Receptors were obtained from a human donor in a cohort sampled during active COVID-19.

Comments on this clone: At one of its ends the junction is not consistent with the germline gene, which may arise from a read error. The chain carries TRBV4-1 and TRBJ2-1, with 9 bases that match TRBD2. This CDR3 is 16 amino acids long. Germline V gene data show CDR1 as MGHRA and CDR2 as YSYEKL. The CDR3 is CASSPVTSGSSNEQFF. As DNA, the CDR3 is TGCGCCAGCAGCCCAGTGACTAGCGGATCCTCCAATGAGCAGTTCTTC.

The chain combines TRBV19 with TRBJ2-2; 10 nucleotides line up with TRBD2. The CDR3 is 17 residues long. Losses at the gene ends were 6 bases for V and 6 bases for J; bases not matched to a gene: 13. The germline CDR1 and CDR2 sequences are LNHDA and SQIVND (reference sequence). The CDR3 protein is CASSRSILAGVAGELFF. The CDR3 DNA follows: TGTGCCAGTAGCCGTAGTATTCTAGCGGGAGTAGCCGGGGAGCTGTTTTTT.

The CDR3 reads CASSQEGVGRESEQYF. Written as DNA, the CDR3 is TGCGCCAGCAGCCAAGAAGGGGTGGGGAGGGAATCCGAGCAGTACTTC. The chain links TRBV4-1 to TRBJ2-7; 7 nucleotides line up with TRBD2. Germline-derived CDR1 and CDR2 are MGHRA and YSYEKL. The CDR3 has 16 amino acids. Losses at the gene ends were 0 bases for V and 6 bases for J; bases not matched to a gene: 11.

The rearrangement joins TRBV30 to TRBJ1-2, with 8 nucleotides matching TRBD1. Trimming took 7 bases from V and 8 from J; bases not matched to a gene: 12. This CDR3 spans 13 amino acids. Germline CDR1 is GTSNPN and CDR2 is SVGIG (reference sequence). The CDR3 loop is CASFTGGAGGYTF. The CDR3 bases are TGTGCCTCCTTCACAGGGGGGGCCGGAGGCTACACCTTC.

J is TRBJ2-1 and V is TRBV28; 9 bases are shared with TRBD1. Trimming cost V 4 bases and J 10 bases; bases outside gene matches: 14. This CDR3 contains 16 residues. Germline CDR1 MDHEN, CDR2 SYDVKM. CDR3 DNA: TGTGCCAGCAGTTCTCACAACAGACAGGGGGTCGGCGAGCAGTTCTTC. This gives the protein CASSSHNRQGVGEQFF.

The V gene is TRBV30, the J gene TRBJ1-6, with TRBD1 matching over 10 bases. The CDR3 is 15 amino acids. Trimming cost V 1 base and J 9 bases; bases outside gene matches: 6. Germline V gives CDR1 GTSNPN, CDR2 SVGIG (reference sequence). The CDR3: CAWSARTGGSSPLHF. The CDR3 DNA sequence: TGTGCCTGGAGTGCCCGGACAGGGGGTAGTTCACCCCTCCACTTT.

The rearrangement uses TRBV6-5 and TRBJ2-2, with D possibly being TRBD1 (6 bases). Trimming removed 4 bases from V and 0 bases from J, with 9 bases in between. Per germline, CDR1 MNHEY and CDR2 SVGAGI. This CDR3 is 15 amino acids long. CDR3 in amino acids: CASSLGQANTGELFF. In DNA form, the CDR3 reads TGTGCCAGCAGTTTGGGACAAGCGAACACCGGGGAGCTGTTTTTT.

The V and J genes are TRBV6-6 and TRBJ2-5; a possible D gene is TRBD1 (6 bases). Germline V lookup: CDR1 MNHNY, CDR2 SVGAGI (reference sequence). This CDR3 spans 15 amino acids. V was trimmed by 5 bases and J by 5 bases, leaving 18 bases between them. CDR3 coding DNA: TGTGCCAGCAGTACCACAAAACAGGGATCGGAGACCCAGTACTTC. Protein sequence: CASSTTKQGSETQYF.

The genes are TRBV27 and TRBJ2-2; a weak D match, TRBD1 (6 bases). CDR3 length: 14 amino acids. Germline V lookup: CDR1 MNHEY, CDR2 SMNVEV (reference sequence). The germline V and J ends were trimmed by 8 bases and 5 bases, with 15 bases remaining between them. CDR3 nucleotide sequence: TGTGCCAGCGGTAGGGGGAGACGGACCGGGGAGCTGTTTTTT. Encoded protein: CASGRGRRTGELFF.

The DNA for the CDR3 is TGTGCCACCAGCAGAGTGAAGCAGGGCACAGATACGCAGTATTTT. This gives the protein CATSRVKQGTDTQYF. V is TRBV15 and J is TRBJ2-3, with D unresolved. The germline gives CDR1 LNHNV, CDR2 YYDKDF (reference sequence). CDR3 length: 15 residues. Trimming took 1 base from V and 1 from J, leaving 9 bases between them. Based on the CDR3 plus reference TRBV15 and TRBJ2-3, the full variable domain is DAMVIQNPRYQVTQFGKPVTLSCSQTLNHNVMYWYQQKSSQAPKLLFHYYDKDFNNEADTPDNFQSRRPNTSFCFLDIRSPGLGDTAMYLCATSRVKQGTDTQYFGPGTRLTVL.

The chain links TRBV7-3 to TRBJ2-5, with a possible D match to TRBD2 (6 bases). The germline CDR1 and CDR2 sequences are SGHTA and FQGTGA. With 5 bases removed from V and 1 base from J, the gap between germline ends came to 11 bases. CDR3 length equals 14 residues. DNA for the CDR3: TGTGCCAGCAGCATGGGGGGTTCCCAAGAGACCCAGTACTTC. It encodes CASSMGGSQETQYF.

J is TRBJ2-5 and V is TRBV19; 9 nucleotides line up with TRBD2. CDR1 and CDR2 (germline): LNHDA, SQIVND (reference sequence). V shed 3 bases, J shed 1 base, and the junction held 3 bases outside the gene matches. This CDR3 comprises 15 residues. CDR3 amino acids: CASSIMTSGQETQYF. CDR3 coding DNA: TGTGCCAGTAGTATTATGACTAGCGGCCAAGAGACCCAGTACTTC.

The chain uses TRBV3-1 (or the pseudogene TRBV3-2) and TRBJ2-7; possible D gene TRBD1, 6 bases. Germline CDR1 is LGHDT and CDR2 is YNNKEL (reference sequence). Trimming shortened V by 1 base and J by 5 bases, and 15 bases separated the two germline ends. The CDR3 covers 15 residues. CDR3 residues: CASSQAPSGGHEQYF. The CDR3 DNA is TGTGCCAGCAGCCAAGCACCTAGTGGGGGCCACGAGCAGTACTTC.

The rearrangement joins TRBV28 to TRBJ1-2; D is unresolved. Germline V CDR1 and CDR2: MDHEN, SYDVKM. The CDR3 totals 15 residues. The ends were cut back, 4 bases at V and 4 bases at J, with 16 bases in the middle. Here the CDR3 DNA reads TGTGCCAGCAGTTCAACCGCCAGGAGGCCCTATGGCTACACCTTC. Translation gives CASSSTARRPYGYTF.

The chain joins TRBV2 to TRBJ2-2; 7 bases are shared with TRBD1. Germline values: CDR1 SNHLY, CDR2 FYNNEI. This CDR3 has 14 amino acids. V shed 6 bases, J shed 7 bases, and the junction held 8 bases outside the gene matches. As DNA, the CDR3 is TGTGCCAGCAGACCGACAGGGCCTGGCGGGGAGCTGTTTTTT. Encoded protein: CASRPTGPGGELFF.

CDR3 DNA sequence: TGTGCCAGCAGTTTCCCGCAGGTGACTACTAACTATGGCTACACCTTC. It yields the protein CASSFPQVTTNYGYTF. The chain uses TRBV28 and TRBJ1-2; D is ambiguous. The CDR3 covers 16 residues. V was shortened by 3 bases and J by 0 bases, with 14 bases between the two germline ends. The germline V gene encodes CDR1 MDHEN and CDR2 SYDVKM.

This sequence joins TRBV5-5 and TRBJ2-3; 7 bases match TRBD2. Germline CDR1 and CDR2: SGHKS and YYEKEE (reference sequence). Trimming cost V 0 bases and J 9 bases; bases outside gene matches: 4. This CDR3 contains 13 residues. The CDR3 region is CASSLEWGGTQYF. In DNA, the CDR3 is TGTGCCAGCAGCTTGGAGTGGGGAGGGACGCAGTATTTT.

This clone was seen just once. The chain carries TRBV28 and TRBJ2-2, with TRBD1 matching 12 bases. CDR3 length: 20 residues. With V trimmed by 5 bases and J by 6 bases, 19 bases remained unmatched. Looked up from germline, CDR1 is MDHEN and CDR2 is SYDVKM. In DNA, the CDR3 is TGTGCCAGCAGTCCCTTTGGGGGGCCGGGGACAGGGGGCTGGCCCGGGGAGCTGTTTTTT. Protein: CASSPFGGPGTGGWPGELFF. Drawing the rest from reference TRBV28 and TRBJ2-2, the complete variable domain is DVKVTQSSRYLVKRTGEKVFLECVQDMDHENMFWYRQDPGLGLRLIYFSYDVKMKEKGDIPEGYSVSREKKERFSLILESASTNQTSMYLCASSPFGGPGTGGWPGELFFGEGSRLTVL.

The genes are TRBV11-2 and TRBJ2-2; the match to TRBD2 covers 9 bases. With V trimmed by 7 bases and J by 7 bases, 10 bases remained unmatched. The CDR3 is made up of 15 amino acids. Looked up from germline, CDR1 is SGHAT and CDR2 is FQNNGV. The CDR3 is CASNPLRGGSGELFF. As DNA, the CDR3 is TGTGCCAGCAACCCGTTGCGGGGGGGTAGCGGGGAGCTGTTTTTT. The whole variable domain, filled in from reference TRBV11-2 and TRBJ2-2, reads EAGVAQSPRYKIIEKRQSVAFWCNPISGHATLYWYQQILGQGPKLLIQFQNNGVVDDSQLPKDRFSAERLKGVDSTLKIQPAKLEDSAVYLCASNPLRGGSGELFFGEGSRLTVL.

The chain has TRBV5-1 and TRBJ2-5, with 9 bases aligning to TRBD2. V dropped 4 bases and J dropped 4; count of bases not matched to a gene: 11. The length of the CDR3 is 16 residues. Germline V lookup: CDR1 SGHRS, CDR2 YFSETQ. CDR3 in DNA: TGCGCCAGCAGCATTGCCTTTAGCGGGGGTGGAGAGACCCAGTACTTC. Its protein product is CASSIAFSGGGETQYF.

This chain connects TRBV5-1 to TRBJ2-7; tentatively, D is TRBD1 (6 bases). V was shortened by 7 bases and J by 2 bases, with 22 bases between the two germline ends. The CDR3 consists of 16 residues. The germline V gene encodes CDR1 SGHRS and CDR2 YFSETQ. CDR3 residues: CASPAVSPQGPYEQYF. In DNA, the CDR3 is TGCGCCAGCCCTGCCGTGTCCCCACAGGGACCCTACGAGCAGTACTTC. Full variable domain (outside the CDR3, taken from reference TRBV5-1 and TRBJ2-7): KAGVTQTPRYLIKTRGQQVTLSCSPISGHRSVSWYQQTPGQGLQFLFEYFSETQRNKGNFPGRFSGRQFSNSRSEMNVSTLELGDSALYLCASPAVSPQGPYEQYFGPGTRLTVT.

This clone has more than one count but fewer than ten. V is TRBV30 and J is TRBJ2-7; 10 nucleotides match TRBD2. Trimming cost V 5 bases and J 4 bases; bases outside gene matches: 11. Germline V gene sequence: CDR1 GTSNPN, CDR2 SVGIG (reference sequence). This CDR3 is built from 15 residues. Here the CDR3 DNA reads TGTGCCTGGGACACTCCGGGACTAGCGAATTACGAGCAGTACTTC. This codes for CAWDTPGLANYEQYF.

The J gene is TRBJ2-1, the V gene TRBV7-2; 7 positions match TRBD2. The CDR3 is 13 amino acids. Germline loops: CDR1 SGHTA, CDR2 FQGNSA. J was trimmed by 15 bases and V by 1 base; bases with no gene match: 9. CDR3 sequence (DNA): TGTGCCAGCAGCTTAGGAATGAGCGGGGTGCCGTTCTTC. Protein product: CASSLGMSGVPFF.

J is TRBJ1-3 and V is TRBV7-6; D ambiguous. Germline lookup yields CDR1 SGHVS and CDR2 FNYEAQ. Trimming pared 5 bases from V and 3 bases from J, leaving 17 bases between. The CDR3 is 16 amino acids. The CDR3 DNA sequence: TGTGCCAGCAGCCCCGGCTCTGGGCTAATTGGAAACACCATATATTTT. Its protein is CASSPGSGLIGNTIYF.

The V and J genes are TRBV10-2 and TRBJ2-1, with 10 bases aligning to TRBD2. Germline V gene sequence: CDR1 WSHSY, CDR2 SAAADI. The V and J ends lost 6 bases and 6 bases, in that order; junction bases with no gene match: 14. This CDR3 has 17 amino acids. The CDR3: CASSDRIGLAGVNEQFF. The CDR3 coding sequence is TGCGCCAGCAGCGACAGAATCGGCCTAGCGGGAGTCAATGAGCAGTTCTTC.

CDR3 sequence: CASSGNEGLAGVLRPDYEQYF. Here the CDR3 DNA reads TGTGCCAGCAGCGGAAATGAAGGTCTAGCGGGGGTCCTGAGACCAGACTACGAGCAGTACTTC. V is TRBV2 and J is TRBJ2-7, with TRBD2 matching 10 bases. Trimming at V came to 6 bases and at J to 3 bases, leaving 26 bases not matched to a gene. The CDR3 is 21 residues long. The germline gives CDR1 SNHLY, CDR2 FYNNEI.

The chain links TRBV6-5 to TRBJ2-2; D possibly corresponds to TRBD1 (6 bases). The V end lost 10 bases, the J end lost 4 bases, and 19 bases lay between the germline ends. Per the germline V gene, CDR1 is MNHEY and CDR2 is SVGAGI. This CDR3 has 15 residues. CDR3: CAIILTGYFTGELFF. Written as DNA, the CDR3 is TGTGCCATCATACTGACAGGATATTTCACCGGGGAGCTGTTTTTT.

The V and J genes are TRBV30 and TRBJ2-2; 7 nucleotides align to TRBD1. Unmatched junction bases numbered 11, after V lost 5 bases and J lost 5 bases. CDR1 GTSNPN and CDR2 SVGIG come from the germline V gene (reference sequence). The CDR3 has 15 amino acids. The CDR3 nucleotides read TGTGCCTGGTCCTACAGGGGCTGGTGGACCGGGGAGCTGTTTTTT. This codes for CAWSYRGWWTGELFF. Variable domain in full (rest from reference TRBV30 and TRBJ2-2): SQTIHQWPATLVQPVGSPLSLECTVEGTSNPNLYWYRQAAGRGLQLLFYSVGIGQISSEVPQNLSASRPQDRQFILSSKKLLLSDSGFYLCAWSYRGWWTGELFFGEGSRLTVL.